A selection of T cell receptor beta chains follows, all from one sample in a study of technical replicates of blood from a handful of donors. The protocol was immunoSEQ multiplex PCR, while the TCRdb copy is restricted to in-frame clones and leaves out a portion. The sample has over 80,000 clones; around 96% are singletons. Sequenced material: T cells isolated from PBMCs. The receptors were gathered from a human donor in good health. CDR3s include the opening cysteine and the closing phenylalanine or tryptophan. D genes are given only for firm matches. Size is omitted from some rows. Given values are once, few, many or a class for expanded clones.

clone_size	j_call	v_call	d_call	cdr3_length	cdr3_nt	cdr3_aa
NA	TRBJ2-2	TRBV5-6	NA	13	TGTGCCAGCAGCCGCGCGGCGGCCGGGGAGCTGTTTTTT	CASSRAAAGELFF
NA	TRBJ2-1	TRBV7-2	NA	11	TGTGCCAGCTCGACTAACAATGAGCAGTTCTTC	CASSTNNEQFF
NA	TRBJ2-5	TRBV2	NA	14	TGTGCCAGCGAGGCCAGACCCCTTCAAGAGACCCAGTACTTC	CASEARPLQETQYF
NA	TRBJ2-3	TRBV27	NA	13	TGTGCCAGCAGCTTCCCAGGGATAGATACGCAGTATTTT	CASSFPGIDTQYF
NA	TRBJ2-1	TRBV19	NA	11	TGTGCCAGTAGTACTCCGCTAGAGCAGTTCTTC	CASSTPLEQFF
NA	TRBJ2-7	TRBV4-1	TRBD1	15	TGCGCCAGCAGCCAAGGTCAGGGGGTCGCCTACGAGCAGTACTTC	CASSQGQGVAYEQYF
NA	TRBJ2-2	TRBV15	TRBD2	17	TGTGCCACCAGCAGTCCGGGACTAGCACAGAACACCGGGGAGCTGTTTTTT	CATSSPGLAQNTGELFF
NA	TRBJ2-4	TRBV6-5	NA	14	TGTGCCAGCAGTTACTCATATGCCAAAAACATTCAGTACTTC	CASSYSYAKNIQYF
NA	TRBJ1-5	TRBV19	NA	14	TGTGCCAGTAGTATAGGAGAGGAGAATCAGCCCCAGCATTTT	CASSIGEENQPQHF
NA	TRBJ2-5	TRBV6-5	TRBD2	16	TGTGCCAGCAGTTACCCGAAGACTAGCGGACAAGAGACCCAGTACTTC	CASSYPKTSGQETQYF
NA	TRBJ2-2	TRBV19	NA	13	TGTGCCAGTAGCATTCCGGGGTCCGGGGAGCTGTTTTTT	CASSIPGSGELFF
NA	TRBJ2-1	TRBV18	NA	14	TGTGCCAGCTCACCCTATGGGGGAGGCAATGAGCAGTTCTTC	CASSPYGGGNEQFF
NA	TRBJ2-1	TRBV27	TRBD2	16	TGTGCCAGCAGTTACGGGCGGGAGGGCCCCTACAATGAGCAGTTCTTC	CASSYGREGPYNEQFF
NA	TRBJ2-3	TRBV25-1	NA	10	TGTGCCAGCAGCCTTAATACGCAGTATTTT	CASSLNTQYF
NA	TRBJ1-4	TRBV11-2	NA	13	TGTGCCAGCAGCTTAGATCTGCGTGAAAAACTGTTTTTT	CASSLDLREKLFF
NA	TRBJ2-1	TRBV28	TRBD2	16	TGTGCCAGCAGCTGGACTAGCGGGAGCTCCTACAATGAGCAGTTCTTC	CASSWTSGSSYNEQFF
NA	TRBJ2-1	TRBV10-3	NA	12	TGTGCCATCAGTGAGTACAGCAATGAGCAGTTCTTC	CAISEYSNEQFF
NA	TRBJ2-3	TRBV9	NA	16	TGTGCCAGCAGCGTCGGGGGTAGGGTGAGCACAGATACGCAGTATTTT	CASSVGGRVSTDTQYF
few	TRBJ1-1	TRBV30	TRBD1	17	TGTGCCTGGAGTCCCTACAGGGGTAGACTTTTGAACACTGAAGCTTTCTTT	CAWSPYRGRLLNTEAFF
NA	TRBJ1-3	TRBV9	NA	13	TGTGCCAGCACGTCGGGGAATGGAAACACCATATATTTT	CASTSGNGNTIYF
NA	TRBJ1-4	TRBV7-9	NA	16	TGTGCCAGCAGACCCCCAGGGGACCGGAATAATGAAAAACTGTTTTTT	CASRPPGDRNNEKLFF
once	TRBJ2-7	TRBV6-5	NA	12	TGTGCCAGCAGCCCTGACAGGTACGAGCAGTACTTC	CASSPDRYEQYF
NA	TRBJ1-1	TRBV6-4	NA	14	TGTGCCAGCAGTGATCAAGAGGGAAGCACTGAAGCTTTCTTT	CASSDQEGSTEAFF
NA	TRBJ2-7	TRBV7-3	TRBD1	14	TGTGCCAGCAGCTTAACGCAGGGGGCGCTTGAGCAGTACTTC	CASSLTQGALEQYF
NA	TRBJ1-2	TRBV14	TRBD1	15	TGTGCCAGCAGCCAAGATTTTAAGGGGGCGGCTGGCTACACCTTC	CASSQDFKGAAGYTF
NA	TRBJ1-3	TRBV2	NA	15	TGTGCCAGCCAGGGCAGTGTTACTACTGGAAACACCATATATTTT	CASQGSVTTGNTIYF
NA	TRBJ2-5	TRBV2	NA	14	TGTGCCAGCAGTGAAGGGGACTTCCAAGAGACCCAGTACTTC	CASSEGDFQETQYF
NA	TRBJ2-1	TRBV28	TRBD2	17	TGTGCCAGCAGTCCAAGCCGGGACTACGCCTTCTACAATGAGCAGTTCTTC	CASSPSRDYAFYNEQFF
NA	TRBJ1-1	TRBV27	TRBD1	14	TGTGCCAGCAGAGCCCGGGACAGGGACACTGAAGCTTTCTTT	CASRARDRDTEAFF
NA	TRBJ2-1	TRBV19	NA	18	TGTGCCAGTAGTATTCTCGGCTCCCCGACTAGTTCGTCTGATGAGCAGTTCTTC	CASSILGSPTSSSDEQFF
NA	TRBJ2-5	TRBV13	TRBD1	16	TGTGCCAGCAGCTTAGGGGGACAGGGGGCAGGGGAGACCCAGTACTTC	CASSLGGQGAGETQYF
NA	TRBJ1-5	TRBV6-1	NA	15	TGTGCCAGCATCGGGACATCTCTTAGCAATCAGCCCCAGCATTTT	CASIGTSLSNQPQHF
NA	TRBJ2-7	TRBV6-5	NA	11	TGTGCCAGCAGTTACTCCCTCGAGCAGTACTTC	CASSYSLEQYF
NA	TRBJ1-1	TRBV7-8	NA	13	TGTGCCAGCAGCTTCGCTATGAACACTGAAGCTTTCTTT	CASSFAMNTEAFF
NA	TRBJ1-1	TRBV27	NA	14	TGTGCCAGCAGCGAGGGGGTAATGAACACTGAAGCTTTCTTT	CASSEGVMNTEAFF
NA	TRBJ2-3	TRBV29-1	TRBD2	13	TGCAGCGTTGAGCGGGGGAGCACAGATACGCAGTATTTT	CSVERGSTDTQYF
NA	TRBJ2-5	TRBV28	NA	19	TGTGCCAGCAGCACTAATGCCCCAGTCGTCCGGGGGAGGCAAGAGACCCAGTACTTC	CASSTNAPVVRGRQETQYF
NA	TRBJ2-1	TRBV11-1	NA	16	TGTGCCAGCAGCTTAGAGGACTTTTCGAACTACAATGAGCAGTTCTTC	CASSLEDFSNYNEQFF
NA	TRBJ1-1	TRBV19	NA	13	TGTGCCAGTAGTATCACAGAAAACACTGAAGCTTTCTTT	CASSITENTEAFF
NA	TRBJ1-3	TRBV9	NA	17	TGTGCCAGCAGCGCCAGCAGCGGACAGTACTCTGGAAACACCATATATTTT	CASSASSGQYSGNTIYF
NA	TRBJ2-2	TRBV6-1	NA	15	TGTGCCAGCAGTGCCCTAAGAACGAACACCGGGGAGCTGTTTTTT	CASSALRTNTGELFF
once	TRBJ1-1	TRBV28	NA	12	TGTGCCAGTAGGGGAAAAAGGTCTGAAGCTTTCTTT	CASRGKRSEAFF
NA	TRBJ2-7	TRBV18	NA	11	TGTGCCAGCTCATCCACTTACGAGCAGTACTTC	CASSSTYEQYF
NA	TRBJ2-3	TRBV6-5	TRBD2	14	TGTGCCAGCAGTCTTGGGACTAGCGGGGGGAGGCAGTATTTT	CASSLGTSGGRQYF
NA	TRBJ1-5	TRBV19	TRBD1	13	TGTGCCACCCAGACAGGGGGCAAGCAGCCCCAGCATTTT	CATQTGGKQPQHF
NA	TRBJ2-6	TRBV5-3	NA	17	TGTGCCAGAAGACCTGTAAATAGGGAGTCTGGGGCCAACGTCCTGACTTTC	CARRPVNRESGANVLTF
NA	TRBJ2-7	TRBV9	TRBD1	15	TGTGCCAGCAGCGCCCTAGGGGGCAGGGCCTACGAGCAGTACTTC	CASSALGGRAYEQYF
NA	TRBJ2-3	TRBV19	NA	16	TGTGCCAGTAGTATAGATCTATGGAGGGCGGCAGATACGCAGTATTTT	CASSIDLWRAADTQYF
NA	TRBJ2-3	TRBV27	NA	13	TGTGCCAGCAGCTCCCTCGGGTCGGATACGCAGTATTTT	CASSSLGSDTQYF
NA	TRBJ2-2	TRBV7-9	NA	10	TGTGCCAGCAGCCCGGTGGAGCTGTTTTTT	CASSPVELFF
NA	TRBJ1-5	TRBV15	TRBD1	13	TGTGCCACTTCAGGGACAGGGTATCAGCCCCAGCATTTT	CATSGTGYQPQHF
NA	TRBJ1-3	TRBV4-2	NA	15	TGTGCCAGCAGCCAAGGAGTAGCGGAGGCGAACACCATATATTTT	CASSQGVAEANTIYF
NA	TRBJ1-1	TRBV11-2	NA	13	TGTGCCAGCAGCTCTAGACGGAACACTGAAGCTTTCTTT	CASSSRRNTEAFF
NA	TRBJ2-7	TRBV2	NA	13	TGTGCCAGCGTCACTAGTATCGGTTACGAGCAGTACTTC	CASVTSIGYEQYF
NA	TRBJ1-3	TRBV7-7	NA	15	TGTGCTAGCAGCTTTAAGGGGCTCTCTGGAAACACCATATATTTT	CASSFKGLSGNTIYF
NA	TRBJ1-1	TRBV27	NA	13	TGTGCCAGCAGTTTCAACGGGAGGACTGAAGCTTTCTTT	CASSFNGRTEAFF
NA	TRBJ2-7	TRBV6-5	TRBD1	13	TGTGCCAGCAGTGCGGGACAGGGGATAGAGCAGTACTTC	CASSAGQGIEQYF
NA	TRBJ2-3	TRBV7-2	NA	15	TGTGCCAGCAGCCAGACCAGCGGAAGCACAGATACGCAGTATTTT	CASSQTSGSTDTQYF
NA	TRBJ1-2	TRBV5-1	NA	15	TGCGCCAGCAGCTTGGGGCAGAATGCAAACTATGGCTACACCTTC	CASSLGQNANYGYTF